This TCR beta chain was identified during a study of post-analysis software for immune sequencing data. About the research overall: Relapsing-remitting, secondary progressive and progressive-relapsing multiple sclerosis were all included among the disease courses. Regarding the study as a whole: Patients had higher frequencies than controls of roughly five TRBV segments, including TRBV5-6, TRBV5-1 and TRBV20-1. People with multiple sclerosis had a significantly lower normalized Chao1 diversity than controls did. Those samples that were prepared in the same batch co-clustered strongly by F measure.

A word on this clonotype: The antigen is undetermined.

Unique molecular identifiers tagged the TCR beta cDNA libraries. Between roughly 0.95 and 10 million T cells gave rise to 500,000 to 600,000 cDNA molecules. TCRdb independently ran MiXCR on the PCR reads; one entry per CDR3 protein. Counted here are fewer than 900,000 distinct CDR3 sequences, 46% occurring once; the ten biggest clones make up approximately 5%. This CDR3 has 13 residues. V lost 2 bases to trimming and J lost 8 bases, with 10 bases between them. CDR1 and CDR2 (germline): MDHEN, SYDVKM. Sequences were obtained from blood. The gene calls are TRBV28 and TRBJ2-4; unclear D gene. The TCR originated in a girl aged 5-17 years with multiple sclerosis. The CDR3 protein is CASSLPSRDIQYF. CDR3 DNA: TGTGCCAGCAGTTTACCTTCCCGGGACATTCAGTACTTC.